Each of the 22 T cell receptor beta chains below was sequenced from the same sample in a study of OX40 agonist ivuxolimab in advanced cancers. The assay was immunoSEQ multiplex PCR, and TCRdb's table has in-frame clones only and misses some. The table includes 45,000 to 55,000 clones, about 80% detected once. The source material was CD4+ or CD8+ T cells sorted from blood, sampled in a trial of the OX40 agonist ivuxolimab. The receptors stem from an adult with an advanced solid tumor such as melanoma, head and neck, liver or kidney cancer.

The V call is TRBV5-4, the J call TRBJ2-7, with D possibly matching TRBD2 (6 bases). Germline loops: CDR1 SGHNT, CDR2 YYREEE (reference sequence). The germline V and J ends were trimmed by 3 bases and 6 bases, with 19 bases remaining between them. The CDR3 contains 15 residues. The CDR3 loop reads CASSYSPGIGSEQYF. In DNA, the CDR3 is TGTGCCAGCAGCTATTCCCCGGGGATCGGGAGCGAGCAGTACTTC.

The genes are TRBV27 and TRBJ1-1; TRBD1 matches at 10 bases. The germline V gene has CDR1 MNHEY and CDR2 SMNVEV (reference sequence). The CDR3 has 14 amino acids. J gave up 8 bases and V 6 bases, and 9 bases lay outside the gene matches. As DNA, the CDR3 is TGTGCCAGCAGGTCGACAGGGGGCAGTCGAGAAGCTTTCTTT. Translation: CASRSTGGSREAFF.

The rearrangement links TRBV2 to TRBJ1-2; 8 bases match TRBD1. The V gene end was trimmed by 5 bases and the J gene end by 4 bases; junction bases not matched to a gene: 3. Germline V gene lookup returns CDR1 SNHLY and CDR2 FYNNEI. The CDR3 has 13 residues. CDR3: CASSPDRGYGYTF. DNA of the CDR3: TGTGCCAGCAGTCCCGACAGGGGCTATGGCTACACCTTC.

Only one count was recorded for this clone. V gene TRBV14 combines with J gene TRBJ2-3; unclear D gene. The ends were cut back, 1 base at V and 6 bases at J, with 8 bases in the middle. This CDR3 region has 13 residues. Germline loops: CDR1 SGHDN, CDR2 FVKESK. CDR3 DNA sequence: TGTGCCAGCAGCCAAGTTATAGAGGATACGCAGTATTTT. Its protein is CASSQVIEDTQYF.

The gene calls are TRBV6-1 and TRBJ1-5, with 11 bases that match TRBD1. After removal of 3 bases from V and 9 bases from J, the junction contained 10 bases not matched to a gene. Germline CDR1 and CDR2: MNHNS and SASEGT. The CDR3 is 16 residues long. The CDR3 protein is CASSERGQGATGPQHF. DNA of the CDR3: TGTGCCAGCAGTGAGAGAGGACAGGGGGCCACTGGGCCCCAGCATTTT.

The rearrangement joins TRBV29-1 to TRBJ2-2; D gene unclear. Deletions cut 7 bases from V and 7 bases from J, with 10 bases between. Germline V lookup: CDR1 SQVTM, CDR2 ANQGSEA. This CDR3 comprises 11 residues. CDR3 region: CSGRRFGELFF. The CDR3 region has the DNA TGCAGCGGCCGACGGTTCGGGGAGCTGTTTTTT.

For the CDR3, the DNA is TGTGCCAGCAGCCGGTTCGGCGGGAGTTTGGACAATGAGCAGTTCTTC. Translating it yields CASSRFGGSLDNEQFF. The chain employs TRBV11-3 and TRBJ2-1; 7 bases are shared with TRBD2. The CDR3 is 16 residues long. Trimming removed 5 bases from V and 5 bases from J; junction bases left unmatched: 12. Germline loops: CDR1 SGHNT, CDR2 YENEEA.

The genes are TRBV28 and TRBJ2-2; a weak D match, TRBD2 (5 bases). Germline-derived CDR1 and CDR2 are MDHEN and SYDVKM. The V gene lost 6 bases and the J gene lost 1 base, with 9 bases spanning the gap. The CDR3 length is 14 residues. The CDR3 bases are TGTGCCAGCAGCACTGGACTGAACACCGGGGAGCTGTTTTTT. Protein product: CASSTGLNTGELFF.

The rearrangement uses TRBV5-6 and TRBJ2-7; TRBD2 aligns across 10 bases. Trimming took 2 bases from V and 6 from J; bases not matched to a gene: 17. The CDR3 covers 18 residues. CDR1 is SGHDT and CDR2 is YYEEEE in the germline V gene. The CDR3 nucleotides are TGTGCCAGCAGCTTTCGGATGGCTAGCGGGAGTCGTTTTGGCGAGCAGTACTTC. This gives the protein CASSFRMASGSRFGEQYF. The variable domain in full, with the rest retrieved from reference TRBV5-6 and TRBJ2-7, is DAGVTQSPTHLIKTRGQQVTLRCSPKSGHDTVSWYQQALGQGPQFIFQYYEEEERQRGNFPDRFSGHQFPNYSSELNVNALLLGDSALYLCASSFRMASGSRFGEQYFGPGTRLTVT.

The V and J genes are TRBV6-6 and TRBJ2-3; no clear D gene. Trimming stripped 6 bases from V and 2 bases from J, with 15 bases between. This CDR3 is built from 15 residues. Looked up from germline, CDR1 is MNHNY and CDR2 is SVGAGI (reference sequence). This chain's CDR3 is CASSSSGTYTDTQYF. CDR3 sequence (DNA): TGTGCCAGCAGCTCCAGTGGAACCTACACAGATACGCAGTATTTT.

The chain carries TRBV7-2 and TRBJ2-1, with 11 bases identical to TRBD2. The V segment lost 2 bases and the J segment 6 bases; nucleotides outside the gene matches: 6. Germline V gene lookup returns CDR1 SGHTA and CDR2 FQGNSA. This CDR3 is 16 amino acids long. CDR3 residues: CASSLMLLAGGNEQFF. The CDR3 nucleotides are TGTGCCAGCAGCTTAATGCTCCTAGCGGGAGGCAATGAGCAGTTCTTC.

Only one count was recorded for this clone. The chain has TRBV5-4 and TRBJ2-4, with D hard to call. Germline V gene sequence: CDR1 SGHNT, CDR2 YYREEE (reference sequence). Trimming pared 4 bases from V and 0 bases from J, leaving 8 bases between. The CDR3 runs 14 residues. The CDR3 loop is CASSPGPAKNIQYF. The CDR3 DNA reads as TGTGCCAGCAGCCCTGGACCAGCCAAAAACATTCAGTACTTC.

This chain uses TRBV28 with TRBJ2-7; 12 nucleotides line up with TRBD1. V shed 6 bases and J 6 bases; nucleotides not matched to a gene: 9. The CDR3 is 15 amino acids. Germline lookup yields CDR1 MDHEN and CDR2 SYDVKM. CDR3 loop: CASRGGDRGLGEQYF. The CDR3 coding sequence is TGTGCCAGCAGGGGCGGGGACAGGGGGCTCGGCGAGCAGTACTTC. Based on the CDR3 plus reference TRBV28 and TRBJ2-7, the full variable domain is DVKVTQSSRYLVKRTGEKVFLECVQDMDHENMFWYRQDPGLGLRLIYFSYDVKMKEKGDIPEGYSVSREKKERFSLILESASTNQTSMYLCASRGGDRGLGEQYFGPGTRLTVT.

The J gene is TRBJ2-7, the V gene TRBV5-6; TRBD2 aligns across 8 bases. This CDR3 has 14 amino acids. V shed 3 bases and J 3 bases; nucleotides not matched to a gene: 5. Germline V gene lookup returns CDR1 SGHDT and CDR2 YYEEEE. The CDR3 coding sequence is TGTGCCAGCAGCTCTCTAGCGGGTATCTACGAGCAGTACTTC. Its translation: CASSSLAGIYEQYF.

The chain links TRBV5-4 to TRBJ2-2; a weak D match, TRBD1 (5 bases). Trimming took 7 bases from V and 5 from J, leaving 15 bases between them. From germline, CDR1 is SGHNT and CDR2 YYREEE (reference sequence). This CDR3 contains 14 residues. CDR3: CASSARVATGELFF. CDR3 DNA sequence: TGTGCCAGCTCTGCCAGGGTGGCAACCGGGGAGCTGTTTTTT. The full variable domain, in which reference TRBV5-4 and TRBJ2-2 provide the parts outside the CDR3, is ETGVTQSPTHLIKTRGQQVTLRCSSQSGHNTVSWYQQALGQGPQFIFQYYREEENGRGNFPPRFSGLQFPNYSSELNVNALELDDSALYLCASSARVATGELFFGEGSRLTVL.

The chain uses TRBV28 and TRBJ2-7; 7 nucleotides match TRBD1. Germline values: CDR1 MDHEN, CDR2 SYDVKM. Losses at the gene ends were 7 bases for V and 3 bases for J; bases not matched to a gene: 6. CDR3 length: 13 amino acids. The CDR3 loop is CASTGTDGYEQYF. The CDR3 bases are TGTGCCAGCACCGGGACAGACGGCTACGAGCAGTACTTC. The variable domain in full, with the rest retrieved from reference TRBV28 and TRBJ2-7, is DVKVTQSSRYLVKRTGEKVFLECVQDMDHENMFWYRQDPGLGLRLIYFSYDVKMKEKGDIPEGYSVSREKKERFSLILESASTNQTSMYLCASTGTDGYEQYFGPGTRLTVT.

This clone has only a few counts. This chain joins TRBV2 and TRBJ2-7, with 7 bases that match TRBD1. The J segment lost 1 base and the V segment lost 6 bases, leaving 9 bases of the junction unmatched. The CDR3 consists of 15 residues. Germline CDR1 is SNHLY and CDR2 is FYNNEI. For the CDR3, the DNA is TGTGCCAGCAGGGGCTTGACAGGGTATTCCTACGAGCAGTACTTC. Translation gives CASRGLTGYSYEQYF.

The CDR3 DNA is TGTGCCAGCAGCTCGGAAAGGGGAGAGACCCAGTACTTC. It is translated as CASSSERGETQYF. The chain carries TRBV6-5 and TRBJ2-5; maybe TRBD1 (5 bases). The length of the CDR3 is 13 residues. The germline V and J ends were trimmed by 6 bases and 4 bases, with 12 bases remaining between them. Germline values: CDR1 MNHEY, CDR2 SVGAGI.

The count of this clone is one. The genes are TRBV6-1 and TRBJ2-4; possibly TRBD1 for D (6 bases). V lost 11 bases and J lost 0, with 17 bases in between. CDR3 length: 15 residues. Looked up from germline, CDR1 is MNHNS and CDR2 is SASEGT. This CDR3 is CAARQVALAKNIQYF. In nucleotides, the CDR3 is TGTGCCGCTAGACAGGTTGCGTTAGCCAAAAACATTCAGTACTTC.

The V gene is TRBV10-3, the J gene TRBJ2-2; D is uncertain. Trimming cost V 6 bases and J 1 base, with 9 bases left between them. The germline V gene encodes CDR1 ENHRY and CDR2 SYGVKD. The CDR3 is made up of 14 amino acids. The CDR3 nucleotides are TGTGCCATCAGCGGCCCGAGGAACACCGGGGAGCTGTTTTTT. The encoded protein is CAISGPRNTGELFF.

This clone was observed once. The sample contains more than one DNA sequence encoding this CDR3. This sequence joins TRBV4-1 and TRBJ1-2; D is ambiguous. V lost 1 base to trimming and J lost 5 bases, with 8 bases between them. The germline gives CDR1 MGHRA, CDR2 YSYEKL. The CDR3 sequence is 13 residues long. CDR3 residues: CASSQGVRYGYTF. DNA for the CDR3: TGCGCCAGCAGCCAAGGGGTCCGATATGGCTACACCTTC.

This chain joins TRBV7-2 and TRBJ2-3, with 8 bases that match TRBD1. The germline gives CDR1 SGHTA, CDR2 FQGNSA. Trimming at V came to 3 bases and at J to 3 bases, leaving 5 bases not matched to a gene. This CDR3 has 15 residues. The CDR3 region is CASSLQGALTDTQYF. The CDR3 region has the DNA TGTGCCAGCAGCTTGCAGGGGGCCCTAACAGATACGCAGTATTTT.